Presented here are 13 T cell receptor beta chains from one specimen sequenced in a study of blood T cells in healthy people across ages. It was with a sample-barcoded 5' primer and a J-beta primer mix that a second PCR of roughly 7 to 12 cycles was run. A single record per CDR3 protein comes from TCRdb applying MiXCR to the 5' RACE reads. This table holds roughly 2 million distinct CDR3 sequences, around 50% found once. The sample taken for sequencing was blood. The receptors derive from a woman aged 35 to 49 in good health.

This chain links TRBV7-2 with TRBJ2-5; 11 positions agree with TRBD2. The CDR3 loop spans 15 amino acids. V lost 5 bases to trimming and J lost 13 bases; unmatched junction nucleotides: 15. From germline, CDR1 is SGHTA and CDR2 FQGNSA. CDR3 in amino acids: CASSPLLAGDFPGYF. DNA of the CDR3: TGTGCCAGCAGCCCACTACTAGCGGGGGACTTCCCTGGGTACTTC.

This clonotype turned up a few times. The chain recombines TRBV12-3 or TRBV12-4 with TRBJ2-7, with a possible D match to TRBD1 (7 bases). CDR3 length: 15 amino acids. The ends were cut back, 3 bases at V and 0 bases at J, with 12 bases in the middle. The CDR3 DNA sequence: TGTGCCAGCAGTTTGCGGGACAGACCCTCCTACGAGCAGTACTTC. Translated, it gives CASSLRDRPSYEQYF.

V is TRBV6-5 and J is TRBJ2-5; D ambiguous. Germline values: CDR1 MNHEY, CDR2 SVGAGI. The CDR3 is made up of 11 amino acids. The V end was cut by 6 bases, the J end by 7 bases, with 9 bases between. CDR3 in DNA: TGTGCCAGCAGAGCTCAGAGGACCCAGTACTTC. This encodes CASRAQRTQYF.

This chain connects TRBV11-1 to TRBJ2-7; no clear D gene. Trimming shortened V by 5 bases and J by 2 bases, and 19 bases separated the two germline ends. This CDR3 spans 16 amino acids. The germline gives CDR1 SGHAT, CDR2 FQDESV (reference sequence). The DNA for the CDR3 is TGTGCCAGCAGCCTACTCGCAAGTACAAAACCCTACGAGCAGTACTTC. Its protein product is CASSLLASTKPYEQYF. The whole variable domain, filled in from reference TRBV11-1 and TRBJ2-7, reads EAEVAQSPRYKITEKSQAVAFWCDPISGHATLYWYRQILGQGPELLVQFQDESVVDDSQLPKDRFSAERLKGVDSTLKIQPAELGDSAMYLCASSLLASTKPYEQYFGPGTRLTVT.

The chain joins TRBV18 to TRBJ2-5, with 10 bases aligning to TRBD1. Germline V gives CDR1 KGHSH, CDR2 LQKENI. The junction had 12 bases not matched to a gene; V was cut back by 6 bases and J by 5 bases. This CDR3 contains 16 residues. The DNA of the CDR3 is TGTGCCAGCTCCAGGACAGGGGGGACGTCGGGCGAGACCCAGTACTTC. Its protein is CASSRTGGTSGETQYF.

The CDR3 coding sequence is TGTGCCAGCCAAAAACCCGGGGACTATGGCTACACCTTC. Its translation: CASQKPGDYGYTF. V gene TRBV9 combines with J gene TRBJ1-2; D unclear. The CDR3 is 13 residues long. The V and J ends lost 7 bases and 3 bases respectively, with 13 bases between them. CDR1 SGDLS and CDR2 YYNGEE come from the germline V gene.

V usage is TRBV20-1 and J usage is TRBJ2-5; 9 bases fit TRBD2. Per the germline V gene, CDR1 is DFQATT and CDR2 is SNEGSKA (reference sequence). CDR3 size: 14 residues. V trimming: 5 bases; J trimming: 11 bases; junction bases outside the gene matches: 15. The chain's CDR3 is CSALRASGVNEQYF. As DNA, the CDR3 is TGCAGTGCTCTTCGGGCTAGCGGGGTCAATGAGCAGTACTTC.

The chain recombines TRBV5-6 with TRBJ1-1, with D perhaps TRBD1 (6 bases). The CDR3 is made up of 16 amino acids. Germline V gene sequence: CDR1 SGHDT, CDR2 YYEEEE. The V end was cut by 4 bases, the J end by 4 bases, with 20 bases between. The CDR3 region is CASSPPGAFDSTEAFF. In DNA, the CDR3 is TGTGCCAGCAGCCCCCCGGGGGCGTTCGACAGCACTGAAGCTTTCTTT.

This sequence joins TRBV6-5 and TRBJ2-7; 8 bases match TRBD1. The closer fit of TRBJ2-4 to the DNA end suggests the J call may be wrong. In germline, CDR1 is MNHEY, CDR2 SVGAGI. There are 16 residues in the CDR3. This CDR3 reads CASSYQPQGGKNIQYF. CDR3 nucleotides: TGTGCCAGCAGTTACCAACCACAGGGGGGCAAAAACATTCAGTACTTC.

This clonotype has more than one count but fewer than ten. V is TRBV7-8 and J is TRBJ2-3, with 7 bases fitting TRBD2. The germline V gene has CDR1 SGHVS and CDR2 FQNEAQ. This CDR3 has 16 residues. J lost 3 bases, V lost 3 bases, and 9 bases had no gene match. CDR3 sequence: CASSFVPGGGTDTQYF. DNA of the CDR3: TGTGCCAGCAGCTTTGTCCCGGGAGGAGGGACAGATACGCAGTATTTT.

V and J are TRBV24-1 and TRBJ1-1, with unresolved D. V shed 5 bases and J shed 1 base, with 7 bases lying between them. Germline CDR1 is KGHDR and CDR2 is SFDVKD. The CDR3 spans 13 residues. The CDR3 DNA reads TGTGCCACCAGTGCAACAGAGAACACTGAAGCTTTCTTT. Amino acid sequence: CATSATENTEAFF.

The table lists this clonotype with a few counts. CDR3 region: CASSLYAGYYEQYF. As DNA, the CDR3 is TGTGCCAGCAGCTTATATGCCGGTTACTACGAGCAGTACTTC. This chain uses TRBV7-2 with TRBJ2-7, with D uncertain. The CDR3 runs 14 residues. Germline lookup yields CDR1 SGHTA and CDR2 FQGNSA. Trimming removed 2 bases at V and 3 bases at J, with 11 bases between.

The chain employs TRBV5-1 and TRBJ1-1; TRBD1 matches at 7 bases. Germline CDR1 is SGHRS and CDR2 is YFSETQ. The length of the CDR3 is 16 residues. With V trimmed by 0 bases and J by 3 bases, 8 bases remained unmatched. The CDR3 coding sequence is TGCGCCAGCAGCTTGGATCTCAGGGGGACGCACACTGAAGCTTTCTTT. Encoded protein: CASSLDLRGTHTEAFF. The full variable domain, with the rest looked up from reference TRBV5-1 and TRBJ1-1, is KAGVTQTPRYLIKTRGQQVTLSCSPISGHRSVSWYQQTPGQGLQFLFEYFSETQRNKGNFPGRFSGRQFSNSRSEMNVSTLELGDSALYLCASSLDLRGTHTEAFFGQGTRLTVV.